This T cell receptor (beta chain) was recovered during a study of cytomegalovirus exposure and HLA in healthy donors. The V gene's germline CDR1 is MNHEY and CDR2 SVGAGI. CDR3 length: 14 residues. V trimming: 6 bases; J trimming: 7 bases; junction bases outside the gene matches: 6. The protocol was immunoSEQ multiplex PCR, while the TCRdb copy is restricted to in-frame clones and leaves out a portion. The sample holds some 130,000 clones, about 94% seen once. Separation from the roughly 690-subject first cohort characterized the approximately 120-subject validation cohort, to which the donors belonged. This clone is a singleton in its sample.

The chain joins TRBV6-5 to TRBJ2-1, with 10 bases identical to TRBD2. This receptor was taken from a man aged 18 to 30 in good health and CMV-seropositive. Sequencing used PBMCs. For the CDR3, the DNA is TGTGCCAGCAGCCTAGCGGGAGTTTTTAATGAGCAGTTCTTC. It translates to CASSLAGVFNEQFF.